This T cell receptor (beta chain) was obtained from a study of siplizumab effects on memory and regulatory T cells. Regarding the study as a whole: Suppressive activity of Tregs proliferating in siplizumab cultures remained unconfirmed.

The repertoire was sequenced with immunoSEQ multiplex PCR; TCRdb's copy has only in-frame clones and lacks some. There are 100,000 to 120,000 clones in the sample; roughly 92% occur only once, and roughly 1.4% lies in the top ten. This clone showed up just once. Its antigen is unidentified. V was pared by 0 bases and J by 5 bases, with 12 bases between. The CDR3 contains 15 residues. Germline CDR1 reads MRHNA; CDR2 reads SNTAGT. The specimen sequenced was CD4+ T cells sorted from blood. This clonotype was obtained from a human donor in good health. The chain uses TRBV6-4 and TRBJ2-3, with unresolved D. The DNA for the CDR3 is TGTGCCAGCAGTGACTCGAAAGGGTTTGGAGATACGCAGTATTTT. Amino acids: CASSDSKGFGDTQYF.